This is a list of T cell receptor beta chains from one sample in a study of cytotoxic CD8 clonotypes in ibrutinib-treated CLL. Libraries were prepared by immunoSEQ multiplex PCR; TCRdb keeps only in-frame clonotypes and omits some of them. The sample shows around 310,000 clones, about 77% of them seen only once. The sample was PBMCs, taken before ibrutinib treatment. The receptor set was obtained from a human donor with chronic lymphocytic leukemia. The CDR3 runs from the conserved cysteine through the conserved F or W. Fields, in order: clone size, D gene, J gene, V gene, CDR3 DNA, CDR3 protein. The D gene is left open where the match is weak. Clone size is stated in some rows and not others, as once, few, many or a class when expanded.

abundance: -; d_gene: -; j_gene: TRBJ1-1; v_gene: TRBV30; CDR3nt: TGTGCCTGGAAGCAGCTAGACACTGAAGCTTTCTTT; CDR3aa: CAWKQLDTEAFF
abundance: -; d_gene: -; j_gene: TRBJ2-7; v_gene: TRBV28; CDR3nt: TGTGCCAGCAGCTCCAGGTACGAGCAGTACTTC; CDR3aa: CASSSRYEQYF
abundance: -; d_gene: TRBD1; j_gene: TRBJ2-7; v_gene: TRBV19; CDR3nt: TGTGCCAGTAGTATAAGGGGACAGACCGCTCCAACCTACGAGCAGTACTTC; CDR3aa: CASSIRGQTAPTYEQYF
abundance: -; d_gene: -; j_gene: TRBJ2-7; v_gene: TRBV11-2; CDR3nt: TGTGCCAGCAGCTTAAGTCAGCCCTACGAGCAGTACTTC; CDR3aa: CASSLSQPYEQYF
abundance: -; d_gene: -; j_gene: TRBJ2-3; v_gene: TRBV4-3; CDR3nt: TGCGCCAGCAGCCAAGATGCGGACGGATTCACAGATACGCAGTATTTT; CDR3aa: CASSQDADGFTDTQYF
abundance: -; d_gene: -; j_gene: TRBJ2-7; v_gene: TRBV27; CDR3nt: TGTGCCAGCAGGCTGGACTACTCCTACGAGCAGTACTTC; CDR3aa: CASRLDYSYEQYF
abundance: -; d_gene: -; j_gene: TRBJ1-2; v_gene: TRBV5-4; CDR3nt: TGTGCCAGCAGCTTGTCCGAACAGGTCAACTTTGGCTACACCTTC; CDR3aa: CASSLSEQVNFGYTF
abundance: -; d_gene: -; j_gene: TRBJ2-7; v_gene: TRBV28; CDR3nt: TGTGCCAGCAGGTTATTAGCGAAGAGATCCTACGAGCAGTACTTC; CDR3aa: CASRLLAKRSYEQYF
abundance: few; d_gene: -; j_gene: TRBJ1-4; v_gene: TRBV19; CDR3nt: TGTGCCAGTAGTATCGGAGGACGAAATGAAAAACTGTTTTTT; CDR3aa: CASSIGGRNEKLFF
abundance: once; d_gene: -; j_gene: TRBJ2-1; v_gene: TRBV5-1; CDR3nt: TGCGCCAGCAGCGACCCTAGCGTGAGCTCCTACAATGAGCAGTTCTTC; CDR3aa: CASSDPSVSSYNEQFF
abundance: -; d_gene: -; j_gene: TRBJ2-2; v_gene: TRBV6-5; CDR3nt: TGTGCCACAGGACTCCTGGCCACCGGGGAGCTGTTTTTT; CDR3aa: CATGLLATGELFF
abundance: -; d_gene: TRBD1; j_gene: TRBJ2-3; v_gene: TRBV28; CDR3nt: TGTGCCAGCTCTCCCTCAGGGGGAGCGGCAGATACGCAGTATTTT; CDR3aa: CASSPSGGAADTQYF
abundance: -; d_gene: -; j_gene: TRBJ2-7; v_gene: TRBV4-2; CDR3nt: TGTGCCAGCAGCCAAGATTGGGGTTACGAGCAGTACTTC; CDR3aa: CASSQDWGYEQYF
abundance: -; d_gene: -; j_gene: TRBJ2-7; v_gene: TRBV4-1; CDR3nt: TGCGCCAGCAGCCCAGTCGGACGGCCCTACGAGCAGTACTTC; CDR3aa: CASSPVGRPYEQYF
abundance: -; d_gene: -; j_gene: TRBJ2-1; v_gene: TRBV4-3; CDR3nt: TGCGCCAGCAGCCAGATACTAGTCGATGAGCAGTTCTTC; CDR3aa: CASSQILVDEQFF
abundance: -; d_gene: -; j_gene: TRBJ1-4; v_gene: TRBV18; CDR3nt: TGTGCCAGCTCACCAGCCGGACCTGGGATTAATGAAAAACTGTTTTTT; CDR3aa: CASSPAGPGINEKLFF
abundance: few; d_gene: -; j_gene: TRBJ2-3; v_gene: TRBV25-1; CDR3nt: TGTGCCAGCAGAGACTCCTCTAGCACAGATACGCAGTATTTT; CDR3aa: CASRDSSSTDTQYF
abundance: -; d_gene: -; j_gene: TRBJ2-1; v_gene: TRBV6-1; CDR3nt: TGTGCCAGCAGTGAAGAAGGGGTCTCTATTGGGTTCTTC; CDR3aa: CASSEEGVSIGFF
abundance: few; d_gene: -; j_gene: TRBJ1-2; v_gene: TRBV25-1; CDR3nt: TGTGCCAGCCGTCGCAATTTCTATGGCTACACCTTC; CDR3aa: CASRRNFYGYTF
abundance: few; d_gene: TRBD2; j_gene: TRBJ2-1; v_gene: TRBV10-1; CDR3nt: TGCGCCAGCAGTGAGAAGCGGGAGGGCCTTAGCTCCTACAATGAGCAGTTCTTC; CDR3aa: CASSEKREGLSSYNEQFF
abundance: -; d_gene: TRBD2; j_gene: TRBJ2-5; v_gene: TRBV7-2; CDR3nt: TGTGCCAGCAGCAACAGACTAGCGGGACAAGAGACCCAGTACTTC; CDR3aa: CASSNRLAGQETQYF
abundance: -; d_gene: -; j_gene: TRBJ1-2; v_gene: TRBV5-1; CDR3nt: TGCGCCAGCAGCCCCTCGGGAGTTAACTATGGCTACACCTTC; CDR3aa: CASSPSGVNYGYTF
abundance: once; d_gene: -; j_gene: TRBJ1-5; v_gene: TRBV4-3; CDR3nt: TGCGCCAGCAGCCAAGATTGGGTGGGGAGTCAGCCCCAGCATTTT; CDR3aa: CASSQDWVGSQPQHF
abundance: -; d_gene: -; j_gene: TRBJ2-7; v_gene: TRBV28; CDR3nt: TGTGCCAGCAGTCTAGAATTCCTCCCTCGGGACTACGAGCAGTACTTC; CDR3aa: CASSLEFLPRDYEQYF
abundance: -; d_gene: -; j_gene: TRBJ2-7; v_gene: TRBV27; CDR3nt: TGTGCCAGCAGTTTGAACAGGGAAGGCGAGCAGTACTTC; CDR3aa: CASSLNREGEQYF
abundance: -; d_gene: -; j_gene: TRBJ1-2; v_gene: TRBV5-1; CDR3nt: TGCGCCAGCAGCTTGGCCCGGGAATCGCATGGCTACACCTTC; CDR3aa: CASSLARESHGYTF
abundance: -; d_gene: TRBD2; j_gene: TRBJ2-1; v_gene: TRBV27; CDR3nt: TGTGCCAGCAGTCCGGGACTAGCGGTTTACAATGAGCAGTTCTTC; CDR3aa: CASSPGLAVYNEQFF
abundance: once; d_gene: TRBD1; j_gene: TRBJ2-7; v_gene: TRBV5-4; CDR3nt: TGTGCCAGCAGCTTGTCGGTGACAGGGGCCTACGAGCAGTACTTC; CDR3aa: CASSLSVTGAYEQYF
abundance: -; d_gene: -; j_gene: TRBJ2-7; v_gene: TRBV2; CDR3nt: TGTGCCAGCAGGATCGGAGACTACGAGCAGTACTTC; CDR3aa: CASRIGDYEQYF
abundance: -; d_gene: -; j_gene: TRBJ2-5; v_gene: TRBV25-1; CDR3nt: TGTGCCAGCAGGTTAGGGCCGCAAGAGACCCAGTACTTC; CDR3aa: CASRLGPQETQYF
abundance: -; d_gene: -; j_gene: TRBJ2-3; v_gene: TRBV5-1; CDR3nt: TGCGCCAGCAGCTTGAGCGGGCCTAGCACAGATACGCAGTATTTT; CDR3aa: CASSLSGPSTDTQYF
abundance: -; d_gene: -; j_gene: TRBJ1-3; v_gene: TRBV30; CDR3nt: TGTGCCTGGAGTGTTGGCCGCCGCTCTGGAAACACCATATATTTT; CDR3aa: CAWSVGRRSGNTIYF
abundance: -; d_gene: -; j_gene: TRBJ2-7; v_gene: TRBV28; CDR3nt: TGTGCCAGCAGTTTAATGTTCGGGGAGAAAGCCTACGAGCAGTACTTC; CDR3aa: CASSLMFGEKAYEQYF
abundance: -; d_gene: TRBD1; j_gene: TRBJ2-1; v_gene: TRBV11-2; CDR3nt: TGTGCCAGCAGCTTTTTCAGGGGGAGCACCTACAATGAGCAGTTCTTC; CDR3aa: CASSFFRGSTYNEQFF
abundance: -; d_gene: -; j_gene: TRBJ2-7; v_gene: TRBV6-5; CDR3nt: TGTGCCAGCAGTTACTCGGTGACTAGGTCCTACGAGCAGTACTTC; CDR3aa: CASSYSVTRSYEQYF
abundance: -; d_gene: TRBD2; j_gene: TRBJ2-1; v_gene: TRBV7-9; CDR3nt: TGTGCCAGCACCGCGTGGGCTAGCGGGATTCTATACAATGAGCAGTTCTTC; CDR3aa: CASTAWASGILYNEQFF
abundance: -; d_gene: TRBD1; j_gene: TRBJ1-2; v_gene: TRBV27; CDR3nt: TGTGCCAGCAGACACCGGGACAGGATGGAGGGCTACACCTTC; CDR3aa: CASRHRDRMEGYTF
abundance: -; d_gene: -; j_gene: TRBJ1-1; v_gene: TRBV4-2; CDR3nt: TGTGCCAGCAGCCACGCCAACCTTGAAGCTTTCTTT; CDR3aa: CASSHANLEAFF
abundance: few; d_gene: TRBD2; j_gene: TRBJ2-7; v_gene: TRBV15; CDR3nt: TGTGCCACCAGCCGTTTAGCGGGGACCTCCTACGAGCAGTACTTC; CDR3aa: CATSRLAGTSYEQYF
abundance: -; d_gene: -; j_gene: TRBJ2-3; v_gene: TRBV27; CDR3nt: TGTGCCAGCAGTTTCCCCGGACGAGCCCCAGATACGCAGTATTTT; CDR3aa: CASSFPGRAPDTQYF
abundance: -; d_gene: TRBD2; j_gene: TRBJ2-7; v_gene: TRBV5-1; CDR3nt: TGCGCCAGCAGCTTGACTAGCGGGAGTTTTTACGAGCAGTACTTC; CDR3aa: CASSLTSGSFYEQYF
abundance: once; d_gene: TRBD2; j_gene: TRBJ2-7; v_gene: TRBV27; CDR3nt: TGTGCCAGCAGTGGATGGTCAGCGGGAGGTTACTACGAGCAGTACTTC; CDR3aa: CASSGWSAGGYYEQYF
abundance: -; d_gene: -; j_gene: TRBJ2-6; v_gene: TRBV9; CDR3nt: TGTGCCAGCAGCGTAGAGGGGGCTGGGGCCAACGTCCTGACTTTC; CDR3aa: CASSVEGAGANVLTF
abundance: -; d_gene: -; j_gene: TRBJ1-2; v_gene: TRBV7-9; CDR3nt: TGTGCCAGCAGCTTCTTGGGAAATAGCTACACCTTC; CDR3aa: CASSFLGNSYTF
abundance: -; d_gene: -; j_gene: TRBJ2-3; v_gene: TRBV5-1; CDR3nt: TGCGCCAGCAGGACGACGACAGACCCTAGCACAGATACGCAGTATTTT; CDR3aa: CASRTTTDPSTDTQYF
abundance: -; d_gene: TRBD2; j_gene: TRBJ2-1; v_gene: TRBV27; CDR3nt: TGTGCCAGCACCGAGGGACTAGCGGGTTACAATGAGCAGTTCTTC; CDR3aa: CASTEGLAGYNEQFF
abundance: -; d_gene: TRBD2; j_gene: TRBJ2-1; v_gene: TRBV9; CDR3nt: TGTGCCAGCAGCGGAGGACTAGCAGAGACCAATGAGCAGTTCTTC; CDR3aa: CASSGGLAETNEQFF
abundance: -; d_gene: -; j_gene: TRBJ1-4; v_gene: TRBV4-3; CDR3nt: TGCGCCAGCAGCCAATCTGTAGGGACTAATGAAAAACTGTTTTTT; CDR3aa: CASSQSVGTNEKLFF
abundance: -; d_gene: -; j_gene: TRBJ2-7; v_gene: TRBV5-1; CDR3nt: TGCGCCAGCAGCCTATATCGTGACAGGACACCCTCCTACGAGCAGTACTTC; CDR3aa: CASSLYRDRTPSYEQYF
abundance: -; d_gene: TRBD1; j_gene: TRBJ2-3; v_gene: TRBV30; CDR3nt: TGTGCCTGGAGTGTTACAGGGGCCACAGATACGCAGTATTTT; CDR3aa: CAWSVTGATDTQYF
abundance: -; d_gene: -; j_gene: TRBJ1-2; v_gene: TRBV19; CDR3nt: TGTGCCAGTAGTATGACGGGGAGCGGAGGAGGCTACACCTTC; CDR3aa: CASSMTGSGGGYTF
abundance: -; d_gene: -; j_gene: TRBJ1-2; v_gene: TRBV28; CDR3nt: TGTGCCAGCAGTTTAGGGGCAGTGGGCTACACCTTC; CDR3aa: CASSLGAVGYTF
abundance: -; d_gene: -; j_gene: TRBJ2-3; v_gene: TRBV18; CDR3nt: TGTGCCAGCTCCCCGGTCTTGTCTGGAGATACGCAGTATTTT; CDR3aa: CASSPVLSGDTQYF
abundance: -; d_gene: -; j_gene: TRBJ2-7; v_gene: TRBV5-1; CDR3nt: TGCGCCAGCAGCTTCACTAGTCCGGGATCGGCCGAGCAGTACTTC; CDR3aa: CASSFTSPGSAEQYF
abundance: -; d_gene: TRBD1; j_gene: TRBJ1-5; v_gene: TRBV5-6; CDR3nt: TGTGCCAGCAGCTTTCAAGAGACAGGGATTTTCGGGGGCAATCAGCCCCAGCATTTT; CDR3aa: CASSFQETGIFGGNQPQHF
abundance: -; d_gene: -; j_gene: TRBJ2-1; v_gene: TRBV9; CDR3nt: TGTGCCAGCACCGCAGAAGGGAGCGTACTGTTCTTC; CDR3aa: CASTAEGSVLFF
abundance: -; d_gene: -; j_gene: TRBJ1-5; v_gene: TRBV18; CDR3nt: TGTGCCAGCTCACCTTCAGATCAGCCCCAGCATTTT; CDR3aa: CASSPSDQPQHF
abundance: -; d_gene: -; j_gene: TRBJ2-1; v_gene: TRBV5-6; CDR3nt: TGTGCCAGCAGCTTGAGGCGGGACGGCAACAATGAGCAGTTCTTC; CDR3aa: CASSLRRDGNNEQFF